This T cell receptor (beta chain) was sequenced for a study of immune evolution from preneoplasia to lung adenocarcinoma. This clone counts as medium-sized. Some clones are missing from TCRdb's copy, which holds only in-frame ones; the method was immunoSEQ multiplex PCR. The sample has roughly 9,900 clones, over 60% seen once. This sequence was found in a person between 65 and 80 years old with lung adenocarcinoma. Some clones in this sample may be carry-over from other donors' samples. The source material was FFPE minimally invasive lung adenocarcinoma tissue.

CDR3 sequence (DNA): TGTGCCAGCAGCCCCGACCTCGGTACGCAGTATTTT. Translating gives CASSPDLGTQYF. The chain recombines TRBV9 with TRBJ2-3; no reliable D call. The CDR3 spans 12 residues. Germline V gives CDR1 SGDLS, CDR2 YYNGEE. V lost 4 bases and J lost 8, with 11 bases in between.